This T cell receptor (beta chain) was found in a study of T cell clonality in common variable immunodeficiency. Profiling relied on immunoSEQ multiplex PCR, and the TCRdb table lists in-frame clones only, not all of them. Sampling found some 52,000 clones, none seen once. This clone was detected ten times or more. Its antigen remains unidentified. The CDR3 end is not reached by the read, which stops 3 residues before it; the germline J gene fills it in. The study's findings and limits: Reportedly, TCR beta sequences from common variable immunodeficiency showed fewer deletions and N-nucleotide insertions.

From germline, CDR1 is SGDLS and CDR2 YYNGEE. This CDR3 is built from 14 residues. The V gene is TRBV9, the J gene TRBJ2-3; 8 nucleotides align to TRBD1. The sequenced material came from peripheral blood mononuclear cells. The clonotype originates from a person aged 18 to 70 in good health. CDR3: CASSVGDRGQPQYF. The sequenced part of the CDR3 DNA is TGTGCCAGCAGCGTAGGAGACAGGGGTCAGCCG.